This TCR beta chain was sequenced for a study of vaccination effects on CD4 cells after COVID-19. Viral peptide pools were used in the ViraFEST assay to expand antigen-specific CD4+ T cells, and sequencing came afterward. CD4+ T cell isolation took place after about nine days of culture. Testing of the vaccine recipients showed negative nucleocapsid antibodies and no prior SARS-CoV-2 infection. This clone was seen only a few times. Its cognate antigen is unknown. Using immunoSEQ multiplex PCR, the repertoire was profiled, and TCRdb retains in-frame clones only, with some absent. This sample carries some 24,000 clones, 76% of them seen once, and the ten largest clones take 10%. CDR3 size: 11 residues. Germline V gene data show CDR1 as WNHNN and CDR2 as SYGVQD (reference sequence). The V gene lost 8 bases and the J gene lost 1 base, with 5 bases spanning the gap.

The receptor was isolated from a human donor who received a COVID-19 vaccine. The sample here was CD4+ T cells from PBMCs cultured with HCoV-NL63 spike peptides, taken before COVID-19 vaccination. This sequence joins TRBV10-1 and TRBJ1-1; no firm D call. For the CDR3, the DNA is TGCGCCAGCCGTGGGAACACTGAAGCTTTCTTT. It specifies CASRGNTEAFF.